One sample yielded the 30 T cell receptor beta chains listed below, sequenced in a study of cytomegalovirus exposure and HLA in healthy donors. The table came from immunoSEQ multiplex PCR; TCRdb's copy has only in-frame clones and leaves some out. Here the sample spans about 50,000 clones, roughly 88% being singletons. The specimen sequenced was PBMCs. These receptors all come from a woman under 40 in good health and CMV-seronegative.

Comment on this clone: The DNA is omitted, as the CDR3 cannot be located on it reliably, and the CDR3 follows TCRdb's listing. V and J are TRBV21-1 and TRBJ1-5; the D call of TRBD1 is as the table states it, not checked on the DNA. TRBV21-1 is a pseudogene. Inclusive of both ends, the CDR3 amounts to 14 amino acids. This CDR3 is CAGWATGSNQPQHF.

CDR3 residues: CASSQGAGSRNQPQHF. In DNA form, the CDR3 reads TGCGCCAGCAGCCAGGGCGCTGGTTCTCGCAATCAGCCCCAGCATTTT. This chain uses TRBV4-1 with TRBJ1-5; no reliable D call. Trimming pared 3 bases from V and 2 bases from J, leaving 14 bases between. This CDR3 contains 16 residues. CDR1 and CDR2 (germline): MGHRA, YSYEKL.

The J gene is TRBJ1-2, the V gene TRBV5-6; D ambiguous. The CDR3 consists of 15 residues. CDR1 is SGHDT and CDR2 is YYEEEE in the germline V gene. The V end lost 4 bases, the J end lost 2 bases, and 15 bases lay between the germline ends. In DNA form, the CDR3 reads TGTGCCAGCAGCCGTCGACAAAGTATGAACTATGGCTACACCTTC. Amino acid sequence: CASSRRQSMNYGYTF.

This rearrangement joins TRBV5-1 to TRBJ1-1; the match to TRBD1 covers 11 bases. This CDR3 comprises 14 residues. Per the germline V gene, CDR1 is SGHRS and CDR2 is YFSETQ. After removal of 2 bases from V and 9 bases from J, the junction contained 6 bases not matched to a gene. CDR3 in amino acids: CASSFGQGAGKAFF. The DNA for the CDR3 is TGCGCCAGCAGCTTCGGACAGGGGGCAGGCAAAGCTTTCTTT.

This CDR3 is CAWGQNSGNTIYF. The CDR3 DNA sequence: TGTGCCTGGGGCCAGAACTCTGGAAACACCATATATTTT. The rearrangement links TRBV30 to TRBJ1-3; D unresolved. The CDR3 is made up of 13 amino acids. V gave up 5 bases and J gave up 0 bases, with 8 bases separating them. Germline CDR1 GTSNPN, CDR2 SVGIG (reference sequence). The full variable domain, completed using reference TRBV30 and TRBJ1-3, is SQTIHQWPATLVQPVGSPLSLECTVEGTSNPNLYWYRQAAGRGLQLLFYSVGIGQISSEVPQNLSASRPQDRQFILSSKKLLLSDSGFYLCAWGQNSGNTIYFGEGSWLTVV.

This clone was detected ten times or more. This rearrangement joins TRBV28 to TRBJ1-5, with 10 bases fitting TRBD1. Germline assignment: CDR1 MDHEN and CDR2 SYDVKM. This CDR3 has 16 amino acids. V gave up 6 bases and J gave up 1 base; unmatched junction bases: 6. In nucleotides, the CDR3 is TGTGCCAGCAGGCACCGGGACAGGGGCAGCAATCAGCCCCAGCATTTT. The encoded protein is CASRHRDRGSNQPQHF.

V is TRBV6-6 and J is TRBJ2-5, with D unclear. The CDR3 contains 13 residues. Germline CDR1 is MNHNY and CDR2 is SVGAGI (reference sequence). The V gene lost 5 bases and the J gene lost 1 base, with 8 bases spanning the gap. CDR3 DNA sequence: TGTGCCAGCAGTGATCCGGGCCAAGAGACCCAGTACTTC. Translating it yields CASSDPGQETQYF.

The genes are TRBV27 and TRBJ2-1; TRBD2 agrees at 8 bases. The CDR3 has 21 residues. With 6 bases clipped from V and 0 bases from J, the junction kept 22 bases outside the gene matches. Germline V gene sequence: CDR1 MNHEY, CDR2 SMNVEV (reference sequence). The CDR3 DNA sequence: TGTGCCAGCAGCCGCCCTTCCTCGGGACTAGTCGTTCACGGCTCCTACAATGAGCAGTTCTTC. This sequence encodes CASSRPSSGLVVHGSYNEQFF.

V usage is TRBV5-4 and J usage is TRBJ2-7; TRBD1 matches 7 bases. Trimming took 4 bases from V and 0 from J; bases not matched to a gene: 13. The CDR3 consists of 17 residues. Germline lookup yields CDR1 SGHNT and CDR2 YYREEE (reference sequence). The CDR3 DNA reads as TGTGCCAGCAGCAAAGGGGGCCGATCCATTAGCTCCTACGAGCAGTACTTC. Its protein is CASSKGGRSISSYEQYF.

The genes are TRBV5-4 and TRBJ2-1, with D possibly matching TRBD1 (5 bases). Trimming cost V 5 bases and J 5 bases, with 23 bases left between them. The CDR3 is made up of 17 amino acids. CDR1 is SGHNT, CDR2 YYREEE, per germline (reference sequence). The CDR3 loop is CASRRTLNLEDDNEQFF. The CDR3 DNA is TGTGCCAGCAGGCGGACACTCAACCTTGAGGATGACAATGAGCAGTTCTTC.

The gene calls are TRBV9 and TRBJ2-3; 8 bases are a match to TRBD2. With 0 bases clipped from V and 3 bases from J, the junction kept 6 bases outside the gene matches. The germline V gene has CDR1 SGDLS and CDR2 YYNGEE. There are 16 residues in the CDR3. CDR3 region: CASSVGWGTRTDTQYF. The CDR3 DNA reads TGTGCCAGCAGCGTAGGTTGGGGGACTAGAACAGATACGCAGTATTTT.

CDR3 coding DNA: TGTGCCAGCGTCCCGGGACTAGAGATTACTAGCTCCTACAATGAGCAGTTCTTC. This codes for CASVPGLEITSSYNEQFF. The V gene is TRBV9, the J gene TRBJ2-1; 8 bases align to TRBD2. V lost 7 bases and J lost 0; bases outside the gene matches: 15. The CDR3 is made up of 18 amino acids. Germline V gene sequence: CDR1 SGDLS, CDR2 YYNGEE. The full variable domain, its missing parts supplied by reference TRBV9 and TRBJ2-1, is DSGVTQTPKHLITATGQRVTLRCSPRSGDLSVYWYQQSLDQGLQFLIQYYNGEERAKGNILERFSAQQFPDLHSELNLSSLELGDSALYFCASVPGLEITSSYNEQFFGPGTRLTVL.

This chain links TRBV27 with TRBJ1-1, with 8 bases identical to TRBD1. This CDR3 spans 16 amino acids. Germline CDR1 MNHEY, CDR2 SMNVEV (reference sequence). V was pared by 8 bases and J by 0 bases, with 11 bases of the junction left unmatched. The CDR3 DNA follows: TGTGCCAGCTCCGCTCCAGGGGGCCGAATGAACACTGAAGCTTTCTTT. Translation: CASSAPGGRMNTEAFF.

A word on this clone: Other DNA variants within this sample encode the same CDR3. The CDR3 DNA sequence: TGTGCCAGCAGCTTGGCCTTCAGCTCCTACGAGCAGTACTTC. Its translation: CASSLAFSSYEQYF. The chain uses TRBV5-4 and TRBJ2-7; D is unclear. The ends were cut back, 0 bases at V and 0 bases at J, with 7 bases in the middle. CDR1 is SGHNT, CDR2 YYREEE, per germline (reference sequence). There are 14 residues in the CDR3.

This chain joins TRBV4-1 and TRBJ2-1; 14 bases map to TRBD2. The CDR3 consists of 15 residues. The germline gives CDR1 MGHRA, CDR2 YSYEKL. V was clipped by 5 bases and J by 6 bases; unmatched bases: 3. CDR3 loop: CASSYGLAGGNEQFF. As DNA, the CDR3 is TGCGCCAGCAGCTACGGACTAGCGGGAGGCAATGAGCAGTTCTTC.

The chain couples TRBV6-1 to TRBJ2-5; possibly TRBD1 for D (8 bases). The CDR3 is 15 residues long. Trimming took 2 bases from V and 4 from J, leaving 14 bases between them. Germline V gene lookup returns CDR1 MNHNS and CDR2 SASEGT. The CDR3 sequence: CASSEITGGGETQYF. CDR3 DNA sequence: TGTGCCAGCAGTGAAATTACAGGGGGGGGAGAGACCCAGTACTTC.

This clone came up a few times. This sequence joins TRBV30 and TRBJ2-7; D is unresolved. Trimming removed 3 bases at V and 0 bases at J, with 12 bases between. Germline lookup yields CDR1 GTSNPN and CDR2 SVGIG (reference sequence). The CDR3 extends over 14 amino acids. The chain's CDR3 is CAWRPWRSSYEQYF. The CDR3 DNA reads as TGTGCCTGGAGGCCTTGGCGGAGCTCCTACGAGCAGTACTTC.

The chain combines TRBV4-3 with TRBJ2-6; no reliable D call. Germline lookup yields CDR1 LGHNA and CDR2 YSLEER. The CDR3 totals 16 residues. The V and J ends lost 2 bases and 1 base respectively, with 9 bases between them. CDR3 nucleotide sequence: TGCGCCAGCAGCCAACAACCCGCGTCTGGGGCCAACGTCCTGACTTTC. It encodes CASSQQPASGANVLTF.

There are a few counts of this clone. The rearrangement links TRBV9 to TRBJ2-1; 7 nucleotides match TRBD1. V lost 0 bases and J lost 5; bases outside the gene matches: 2. CDR1 and CDR2 from the germline V gene are SGDLS and YYNGEE. This CDR3 comprises 14 residues. CDR3 in amino acids: CASSVEGGNNEQFF. The DNA of the CDR3 is TGTGCCAGCAGCGTAGAAGGGGGCAACAATGAGCAGTTCTTC.

The chain's CDR3 is CASSFRQGAYNEQFF. The CDR3 nucleotides read TGTGCCAGCAGTTTCAGGCAGGGGGCCTACAATGAGCAGTTCTTC. This sequence joins TRBV28 and TRBJ2-1, with 7 bases matching TRBD1. Germline V gives CDR1 MDHEN, CDR2 SYDVKM. Trimming cost V 3 bases and J 2 bases; bases outside gene matches: 4. This CDR3 spans 15 amino acids.

This clone appeared once. The V call is TRBV2, the J call TRBJ2-1; TRBD2 matches 9 bases. V dropped 5 bases and J dropped 7; count of bases not matched to a gene: 15. Germline CDR1 SNHLY, CDR2 FYNNEI. The CDR3 contains 17 residues. CDR3 region: CASSPFSGRILGNEQFF. The CDR3, as DNA: TGTGCCAGCAGTCCGTTTAGCGGGAGAATATTGGGGAATGAGCAGTTCTTC.

J is TRBJ1-1 and V is TRBV6-5, with 9 bases fitting TRBD1. The CDR3 is 16 amino acids. The germline CDR1 and CDR2 sequences are MNHEY and SVGAGI. The J segment lost 10 bases and the V segment lost 0 bases, leaving 12 bases of the junction unmatched. The chain's CDR3 is CASSYSVSTGTGRAFF. Here the CDR3 DNA reads TGTGCCAGCAGTTACTCGGTTTCCACCGGGACAGGGCGAGCTTTCTTT.

This clone was detected a few times. This sequence joins TRBV4-3 and TRBJ1-5; D uncertain. Germline lookup yields CDR1 LGHNA and CDR2 YSLEER. V was shortened by 2 bases and J by 4 bases, with 12 bases between the two germline ends. The CDR3 has 15 amino acids. The CDR3 region has the DNA TGCGCCAGCAGCCAAAACGTCGGGGTGAATCAGCCCCAGCATTTT. Amino acids: CASSQNVGVNQPQHF.

Regarding this clone: The sample contains more than one DNA sequence encoding this CDR3. The V call is TRBV30, the J call TRBJ1-2; D is perhaps TRBD1 (5 bases). The V end lost 5 bases, the J end lost 4 bases, and 11 bases lay between the germline ends. Germline V CDR1 and CDR2: GTSNPN, SVGIG (reference sequence). The CDR3 covers 12 residues. The CDR3 region has the DNA TGTGCCTGGTCGGACACTTCCTATGGCTACACCTTC. Translating gives CAWSDTSYGYTF.

The genes are TRBV6-1 and TRBJ2-3; 7 bases are a match to TRBD1. J gave up 0 bases and V 4 bases, and 4 bases lay outside the gene matches. This CDR3 is built from 15 residues. Germline V gene lookup returns CDR1 MNHNS and CDR2 SASEGT. The CDR3 DNA reads as TGTGCCAGCAGTGGACAGGGTACAAGCACAGATACGCAGTATTTT. It codes for CASSGQGTSTDTQYF.

The chain uses TRBV11-3 and TRBJ2-1; no reliable D call. Per germline, CDR1 SGHNT and CDR2 YENEEA. CDR3 length: 13 residues. Trimming removed 1 base at V and 9 bases at J, with 10 bases between. CDR3 in amino acids: CASSLVPVTEQFF. CDR3 bases: TGTGCCAGCAGCTTAGTCCCGGTCACTGAGCAGTTCTTC. The variable domain in full, with the rest retrieved from reference TRBV11-3 and TRBJ2-1, is EAGVVQSPRYKIIEKKQPVAFWCNPISGHNTLYWYLQNLGQGPELLIRYENEEAVDDSQLPKDRFSAERLKGVDSTLKIQPAELGDSAVYLCASSLVPVTEQFFGPGTRLTVL.

This chain uses TRBV18 with TRBJ2-7; no firm D call. The germline V gene encodes CDR1 KGHSH and CDR2 LQKENI. The CDR3 is made up of 15 amino acids. V was clipped by 6 bases and J by 1 base, with 16 bases between them. The CDR3 spells CASSPNVAESYEQYF. DNA of the CDR3: TGTGCCAGCTCGCCGAATGTAGCCGAGTCCTACGAGCAGTACTTC.

The chain carries TRBV5-1 and TRBJ2-3; possibly TRBD1 for D (5 bases). The V and J ends lost 2 bases and 4 bases respectively, with 5 bases between them. CDR1 SGHRS and CDR2 YFSETQ come from the germline V gene. The CDR3 totals 12 residues. CDR3 sequence reads: CASSFRADTQYF. CDR3 nucleotides: TGCGCCAGCAGCTTCAGGGCAGATACGCAGTATTTT.

The J gene is TRBJ2-1, the V gene TRBV13; the D is unclear. Germline V gene data show CDR1 as PRHDT and CDR2 as FYEKMQ (reference sequence). This CDR3 contains 15 residues. Between the trimmed V and J ends, which lost 1 base and 0 bases, there was a span of 7 bases. The CDR3 is CASSLAISSYNEQFF. CDR3 in DNA: TGTGCCAGCAGCTTAGCGATTAGCTCCTACAATGAGCAGTTCTTC.

Only a few counts were recorded for this clone. The chain employs TRBV11-2 and TRBJ2-7; D gene uncertain. Trimming pared 0 bases from V and 1 base from J, leaving 4 bases between. This CDR3 is 13 amino acids long. Germline CDR1 is SGHAT and CDR2 is FQNNGV. CDR3 nucleotide sequence: TGTGCCAGCAGCTTAGATTTATCCTACGAGCAGTACTTC. It yields the protein CASSLDLSYEQYF. The entire variable domain, with the rest obtained from reference TRBV11-2 and TRBJ2-7, is as follows: EAGVAQSPRYKIIEKRQSVAFWCNPISGHATLYWYQQILGQGPKLLIQFQNNGVVDDSQLPKDRFSAERLKGVDSTLKIQPAKLEDSAVYLCASSLDLSYEQYFGPGTRLTVT.